This T cell receptor beta chain was profiled in a study of T cells in Graves' hyperthyroidism and ophthalmopathy. The CDR3 runs 15 residues. The V gene lost 3 bases and the J gene lost 4 bases, with 12 bases spanning the gap. This clonotype has a handful of counts. RNA transcripts served as the template for amplifying TCR beta CDR3 regions. RT-PCR in the first round (using the HTBI primer set) targeted the TCR CDR3. Each CDR3 protein is one row after TCRdb ran MiXCR on the multiplex PCR reads. The sample carries hundreds of thousands of distinct CDR3 sequences, over 12% recorded once. The rearrangement links TRBV12-3 or TRBV12-4 to TRBJ2-2, with D maybe TRBD2 (5 bases). This TCR came from a man aged 18 to 30 with Graves' ophthalmopathy. The sequenced sample was blood. DNA of the CDR3: TGTGCCAGCAGTTTCGCGGACTTGGGCACCGGGGAGCTGTTTTTT. It encodes CASSFADLGTGELFF.